These 9 T cell receptor beta chains came from one sample sequenced in a study of T cell repertoires in cytomegalovirus infection. A single record per CDR3 protein comes from TCRdb applying MiXCR to the reads. Among about 320,000 distinct CDR3 sequences listed, 9.5% were seen once. Sequenced material: PBMCs. These receptors all stem from a human donor in good health (CMV status not recorded). Some clones in this sample may be carry-over from other donors' samples.

V and J are TRBV7-8 and TRBJ1-2, with 9 bases fitting TRBD1. Germline CDR1 SGHVS, CDR2 FQNEAQ. J gave up 8 bases and V 5 bases, and 15 bases lay outside the gene matches. The CDR3 runs 16 residues. CDR3 sequence (DNA): TGTGCCAGCAGCCTTACCCCCGGGACAGGGCTTAAGGGCTACACCTTC. Amino acids: CASSLTPGTGLKGYTF.

The chain employs TRBV6-2 or TRBV6-3 and TRBJ2-1, with 8 positions matching TRBD2. Germline V lookup: CDR1 MNHEY, CDR2 SVGEGT. This CDR3 region has 16 residues. J was trimmed by 9 bases and V by 0 bases; bases with no gene match: 10. Written as DNA, the CDR3 is TGTGCCAGCAGTTACTCTCGCCCTAGCGGGTATGGTGAGCAGTTCTTC. It yields the protein CASSYSRPSGYGEQFF.

For this clonotype: A much larger clone differs from this one at a single base, so this may be a read error. The CDR3 protein is CARWLMQGKVYNEQFF. As DNA, the CDR3 is TGTGCCCGTTGGCTAATGCAGGGGAAAGTCTACAATGAGCAGTTCTTC. The rearrangement links TRBV6-1 to TRBJ2-1; D may be TRBD1 (6 bases). Per the germline V gene, CDR1 is MNHNS and CDR2 is SASEGT. The CDR3 is made up of 16 amino acids. Between the trimmed V and J ends, which lost 11 bases and 3 bases, there was a span of 23 bases.

The chain recombines TRBV6-6 with TRBJ2-7; D not certain. The CDR3 is 15 amino acids. Germline loops: CDR1 MNHNY, CDR2 SVGAGI (reference sequence). V shed 6 bases and J shed 2 bases, with 17 bases lying between them. In DNA form, the CDR3 reads TGTGCCAGCAGCTCCTCGACAATCGCGACCTACGAGCAGTACTTC. It codes for CASSSSTIATYEQYF.

DNA of the CDR3: TGCAGTGCTAGGGACGCAGGGCAAGCTAACTATGGCTACACCTTC. Translated, it gives CSARDAGQANYGYTF. This rearrangement joins TRBV20-1 to TRBJ1-2; D may be TRBD1 (5 bases). The CDR3 extends over 15 amino acids. V was clipped by 3 bases and J by 0 bases, with 14 bases between them. CDR1 and CDR2 from the germline V gene are DFQATT and SNEGSKA (reference sequence).

This clonotype occurred once. A much more abundant neighbour one base away suggests this may be a read error. This chain joins TRBV7-2 and TRBJ2-1; the D gene is possibly TRBD2 (6 bases). The CDR3 consists of 16 residues. From germline, CDR1 is SGHTA and CDR2 FQGNSA. The CDR3 coding sequence is TGTGCCAGCTGCTTAGCTGGCGGGGCCTCCTACAATGAGCAGTTCTTC. Residues: CASCLAGGASYNEQFF.

The V gene is TRBV25-1, the J gene TRBJ1-2; 11 bases map to TRBD1. Germline V gives CDR1 MGHDK, CDR2 SYGVNS. After removal of 3 bases from V and 2 bases from J, the junction contained 5 bases not matched to a gene. This CDR3 contains 16 residues. CDR3 bases: TGTGCCAGCAGTGAGTTGGACAGGGGGCGAAACTATGGCTACACCTTC. Its protein product is CASSELDRGRNYGYTF.

This clonotype was counted only a few times. CDR3 bases: TGTGCCAGCAGGCCCCCTACTAGCGTAGTAGGGAATGAGCAGTTCTTC. Encoded protein: CASRPPTSVVGNEQFF. The chain links TRBV6-2 or TRBV6-3 to TRBJ2-1; 7 positions match TRBD2. CDR3 length: 16 amino acids. Per germline, CDR1 MNHEY and CDR2 SVGEGT. J gave up 7 bases and V 6 bases, and 15 bases lay outside the gene matches.

This chain joins TRBV7-6 and TRBJ2-1; D possibly uses TRBD1 or TRBD2 (5 bases each). The germline V gene has CDR1 SGHVS and CDR2 FNYEAQ. V lost 2 bases, J lost 1 base, and 15 bases lay in between. This CDR3 comprises 17 residues. CDR3 sequence: CASSLQPGAGSYNEQFF. The CDR3 coding sequence is TGTGCCAGCAGCTTACAGCCCGGGGCCGGGTCCTACAATGAGCAGTTCTTC.